A selection of T cell receptor beta chains follows, all from one sample in a study of naive CD8 T cells in extremely preterm neonates. Generated by immunoSEQ multiplex PCR, the TCRdb table keeps only in-frame clones and is missing some. The data hold 7,000 to 9,000 clones, with 98% observed a single time. Sequences were obtained from naive CD8+ T cells from blood. These TCRs come from a human donor in good health. The CDR3 runs from the conserved cysteine through the conserved F or W.

>TRBV19|TRBJ1-1|13
CASSIGVLTEAFF
>TRBV6-5|TRBJ1-2|14
CASSSTPGDYGYTF
>TRBV14|TRBJ2-7|13
CASSQGTIFEQYF
>TRBV19|TRBJ1-1|13
CASENLQRAEAFF
>TRBV4-1|TRBJ1-6|14
CASSSPDRNSPLHF
>TRBV7-6|-|16
CASSLASRGSSYEQYF
>TRBV5-1|TRBJ2-3|14
CASSSSGGTDTQYF
>TRBV2|TRBJ2-3|19
CASSELEGLAGGSTDTQYF
>TRBV28|TRBJ1-6|15
CASSLGSGGYSPLHF
>TRBV9|TRBJ1-2|14
CASSAGGGGSGYTF
>TRBV4-2|TRBJ2-2|16
CASGQPAGGDTGELFF
>TRBV6-6|TRBJ1-1|14
CASSLTGGNTEAFF
>TRBV7-9|TRBJ2-7|16
CASSLISRSGFGEQYF
>TRBV10-3|TRBJ2-3|18
CAISDILEGGEVTDTQYF
>TRBV9|TRBJ2-7|16
CASSVGSAPGGYEQYF
>TRBV7-6|TRBJ1-4|16
CASSPTGEGEGEKLFF
>TRBV30|TRBJ1-1|11
CAWKWGVEAFF
>TRBV9|TRBJ2-1|15
CASRGLGGADNEQFF
>TRBV5-1|TRBJ2-5|18
CASSERGWDGGARETQYF
>TRBV27|TRBJ1-2|13
CASARQANYGYTF
>TRBV30|TRBJ1-6|17
CAWRGGDSMGDNSPLHF
>TRBV9|TRBJ2-4|19
CASSVGLGGGFVAKNIQYF
>TRBV27|TRBJ1-6|17
CASSLSSSSSYNSPLHF
>TRBV11-3|TRBJ1-1|14
CASSWSGVNTEAFF
>TRBV9|TRBJ2-1|16
CASSAPTGGEYNEQFF
>TRBV5-6|TRBJ2-1|12
CASSADRNEQFF
>TRBV30|TRBJ2-1|13
CAWSRGGHNEQFF
>TRBV7-2|TRBJ1-1|14
CASSVNRGTTEAFF
>TRBV19|TRBJ1-1|13
CASSFDRVTEAFF
>TRBV5-1|TRBJ2-3|17
CASSLVPQRGGTDTQYF
>TRBV7-8|TRBJ2-7|14
CASSFSSGTYEQYF
>TRBV5-8|TRBJ2-1|12
CASSLRGDEQFF
>TRBV5-1|TRBJ2-1|17
CASSLGWQADSYNEQFF
>TRBV4-1|TRBJ2-7|14
CASSQGAGVYEQYF
>TRBV7-6|TRBJ1-1|14
CASSQKAGDTEAFF
>TRBV9|TRBJ2-6|17
CASSGQVILSGANVLTF
>TRBV6-5|TRBJ1-1|14
CASSPGGTNTEAFF
>TRBV29-1|TRBJ1-3|13
CSVTGEAGNTIYF
>TRBV7-6|TRBJ1-1|12
CASSLATGEAFF
>TRBV6-5|TRBJ2-4|14
CASSLAGDQNIQYF